This is a list of T cell receptor beta chains from one sample in a study of shared clonotypes between healthy human individuals. This table comes from immunoSEQ multiplex PCR, and its TCRdb copy is limited to in-frame clones, with some not included. Among about 590,000 clones listed, just under 97% were seen once. The sequenced sample consisted of naive CD8+ T cells sorted from blood. These TCRs come from a woman aged 25 to 45 in good health. Each CDR3 is given with its conserved first and last residue. A D gene is named only where the DNA matches it firmly. The size entry is marked missing in some rows and otherwise reads once, few, many or a size class.

d_call: -; clone_size: -; j_call: TRBJ2-7; cdr3_length: 12; v_call: TRBV7-9; cdr3_aa: CASSLEKYEQYF; cdr3_nt: TGTGCCAGCAGCTTAGAGAAATACGAGCAGTACTTC
d_call: TRBD2; clone_size: -; j_call: TRBJ2-3; cdr3_length: 15; v_call: TRBV13; cdr3_aa: CASSHWRESTDTQYF; cdr3_nt: TGTGCCAGCAGCCACTGGCGGGAGAGCACAGATACGCAGTATTTT
d_call: -; clone_size: -; j_call: TRBJ1-1; cdr3_length: 14; v_call: TRBV10-2; cdr3_aa: CATGPPGINTEAFF; cdr3_nt: TGCGCCACCGGCCCCCCAGGAATCAACACTGAAGCTTTCTTT
d_call: -; clone_size: -; j_call: TRBJ2-1; cdr3_length: 18; v_call: TRBV5-3; cdr3_aa: CARSLFGQQNASYNEQFF; cdr3_nt: TGTGCCAGAAGCTTGTTCGGACAACAAAACGCCTCCTACAATGAGCAGTTCTTC
d_call: -; clone_size: -; j_call: TRBJ1-1; cdr3_length: 12; v_call: TRBV9; cdr3_aa: CASSTHTSEAFF; cdr3_nt: TGTGCCAGCAGCACCCACACCTCTGAAGCTTTCTTT
d_call: -; clone_size: -; j_call: TRBJ2-1; cdr3_length: 14; v_call: TRBV27; cdr3_aa: CASSHDSYYNEQFF; cdr3_nt: TGTGCCAGCAGTCATGACAGTTATTACAATGAGCAGTTCTTC
d_call: -; clone_size: -; j_call: TRBJ2-7; cdr3_length: 14; v_call: TRBV28; cdr3_aa: CASRSVGGTHEQYF; cdr3_nt: TGTGCCAGCAGATCGGTGGGCGGGACCCACGAGCAGTACTTC
d_call: -; clone_size: -; j_call: TRBJ2-1; cdr3_length: 14; v_call: TRBV7-6; cdr3_aa: CASSLERGYNEQFF; cdr3_nt: TGTGCCAGCAGCTTAGAACGTGGGTACAATGAGCAGTTCTTC
d_call: -; clone_size: -; j_call: TRBJ1-5; cdr3_length: 15; v_call: TRBV19; cdr3_aa: CASNREFYSNQPQHF; cdr3_nt: TGTGCCAGTAACAGGGAGTTCTATAGCAATCAGCCCCAGCATTTT
d_call: TRBD1; clone_size: -; j_call: TRBJ2-1; cdr3_length: 14; v_call: TRBV13; cdr3_aa: CASRQGTGRNEQFF; cdr3_nt: TGTGCCAGCAGGCAGGGGACAGGGAGGAATGAGCAGTTCTTC
d_call: -; clone_size: -; j_call: TRBJ2-1; cdr3_length: 15; v_call: TRBV10-3; cdr3_aa: CAISPNPTSRHEQFF; cdr3_nt: TGTGCCATCAGCCCCAATCCTACTAGCCGGCATGAGCAGTTCTTC
d_call: TRBD2; clone_size: -; j_call: TRBJ2-1; cdr3_length: 15; v_call: TRBV10-2; cdr3_aa: CASSEWGLVYNEQFF; cdr3_nt: TGCGCCAGCAGTGAGTGGGGACTAGTCTACAATGAGCAGTTCTTC
d_call: -; clone_size: -; j_call: TRBJ2-1; cdr3_length: 17; v_call: TRBV15; cdr3_aa: CATSRDGPATTTDEQFF; cdr3_nt: TGTGCCACCAGCAGAGATGGTCCAGCGACCACCACGGATGAGCAGTTCTTC
d_call: -; clone_size: -; j_call: TRBJ2-7; cdr3_length: 11; v_call: TRBV2; cdr3_aa: CASSEDYEQYF; cdr3_nt: TGTGCCAGCAGTGAAGACTACGAGCAGTACTTC
d_call: TRBD1; clone_size: -; j_call: TRBJ2-7; cdr3_length: 14; v_call: TRBV11-2; cdr3_aa: CASSLARDSHEQYF; cdr3_nt: TGTGCCAGCAGCTTAGCTCGGGACAGCCACGAGCAGTACTTC
d_call: -; clone_size: -; j_call: TRBJ2-7; cdr3_length: 14; v_call: TRBV14; cdr3_aa: CASSQVLSSYEQYF; cdr3_nt: TGTGCCAGCAGCCAAGTTCTCAGCTCCTACGAGCAGTACTTC
d_call: -; clone_size: -; j_call: TRBJ2-4; cdr3_length: 15; v_call: TRBV2; cdr3_aa: CASLWSKGLVNIQYF; cdr3_nt: TGTGCCAGCCTATGGTCGAAGGGACTGGTAAACATTCAGTACTTC
d_call: TRBD2; clone_size: -; j_call: TRBJ2-7; cdr3_length: 19; v_call: TRBV5-6; cdr3_aa: CASSPSIQQLLAGNYEQYF; cdr3_nt: TGTGCCAGCAGCCCCTCGATCCAACAATTACTAGCGGGCAACTACGAGCAGTACTTC
d_call: TRBD2; clone_size: -; j_call: TRBJ2-7; cdr3_length: 15; v_call: TRBV27; cdr3_aa: CASRISAGATYEQYF; cdr3_nt: TGTGCCAGCAGGATTTCAGCGGGGGCTACCTACGAGCAGTACTTC
d_call: -; clone_size: -; j_call: TRBJ1-5; cdr3_length: 13; v_call: TRBV28; cdr3_aa: CASREIGGQPQHF; cdr3_nt: TGTGCCAGCAGGGAGATCGGTGGTCAGCCCCAGCATTTT
d_call: TRBD2; clone_size: -; j_call: TRBJ2-1; cdr3_length: 13; v_call: TRBV29-1; cdr3_aa: CSVVAGATNEQFF; cdr3_nt: TGCAGCGTTGTAGCGGGAGCGACTAATGAGCAGTTCTTC
d_call: -; clone_size: -; j_call: TRBJ2-7; cdr3_length: 13; v_call: TRBV2; cdr3_aa: CAIERREGDEQYF; cdr3_nt: TGTGCCATCGAGCGGAGGGAGGGGGACGAGCAGTACTTC
d_call: -; clone_size: -; j_call: TRBJ2-3; cdr3_length: 15; v_call: TRBV15; cdr3_aa: CATSSSWGSTDTQYF; cdr3_nt: TGTGCCACCAGCAGCTCGTGGGGGAGCACAGATACGCAGTATTTT
d_call: TRBD2; clone_size: -; j_call: TRBJ2-7; cdr3_length: 18; v_call: TRBV27; cdr3_aa: CASSLEFGRLAGVSQQYF; cdr3_nt: TGTGCCAGCAGTTTGGAGTTTGGGAGACTAGCGGGAGTCTCGCAGCAGTACTTC
d_call: TRBD2; clone_size: -; j_call: TRBJ2-1; cdr3_length: 17; v_call: TRBV7-6; cdr3_aa: CASSPTGGGSSYNEQFF; cdr3_nt: TGTGCCAGCAGCCCGACGGGCGGCGGGAGCTCCTACAATGAGCAGTTCTTC
d_call: TRBD2; clone_size: once; j_call: TRBJ2-1; cdr3_length: 15; v_call: TRBV5-8; cdr3_aa: CASSFASGLNNEQFF; cdr3_nt: TGTGCCAGCAGCTTTGCTAGCGGACTAAACAATGAGCAGTTCTTC
d_call: TRBD2; clone_size: -; j_call: TRBJ2-7; cdr3_length: 18; v_call: TRBV29-1; cdr3_aa: CSVEGLGLAGFGSYEQYF; cdr3_nt: TGCAGCGTTGAAGGTCTGGGACTAGCGGGATTCGGGTCCTACGAGCAGTACTTC
d_call: -; clone_size: -; j_call: TRBJ1-1; cdr3_length: 13; v_call: TRBV19; cdr3_aa: CASSIDPGTEAFF; cdr3_nt: TGTGCCAGTAGTATCGACCCCGGCACTGAAGCTTTCTTT